Shown below are 3 T cell receptor beta chains from a single sample sequenced in a study of early T cells in non-severe SARS-CoV-2 infection (dated by TCRdb to the early 2020s). Library construction relied on 5' RACE. The sequencer listed for this sample is NextSeq 500. The public reads were quality trimmed at Q25 with fastp and then assembled into clones with MiXCR by TCRdb, keeping productive beta chains. Merged by CDR3 protein, the rows form single entries marked with the most common genes and DNA. Across this sample there are about 30,000 distinct CDR3 sequences, with 3.9% seen only once. About 7.5% of the sample belongs to the ten largest clones. Input material: whole blood. The receptor set was obtained from an adult who was a healthcare worker with PCR-confirmed SARS-CoV-2 infection or an uninfected control (not recorded which).

This clonotype has a count of ten or more. The CDR3 DNA reads as TGTGCCAGCAGCCTCCTCGAAGCGACCCAGTACTTC. It translates to CASSLLEATQYF. The chain employs TRBV7-6 and TRBJ2-5; D not certain. V was shortened by 5 bases and J by 7 bases, with 11 bases between the two germline ends. This CDR3 is built from 12 residues. The germline V gene encodes CDR1 SGHVS and CDR2 FNYEAQ.

This clonotype showed up many times. The rearrangement joins TRBV21-1 to TRBJ2-6; TRBD2 is the table's D call and was not checked against the DNA. TRBV21-1 is a pseudogene locus. This CDR3 contains 17 residues. CDR3 region: CASSKGRESSGANVLTF. The CDR3 DNA follows: TGTGCCAGCAGCAAAGGGAGGGAGAGCTCTGGGGCCAACGTCCTGACTTTC.

This clonotype has just a few counts. The genes are TRBV4-1 and TRBJ1-4; D is undetermined. CDR3 length: 15 amino acids. Germline V CDR1 and CDR2: MGHRA, YSYEKL. V was cut by 4 bases and J by 4 bases, with 13 bases left in between. The chain's CDR3 is CASSPEKGINEKLFF. Written as DNA, the CDR3 is TGCGCCAGCAGCCCTGAGAAGGGAATTAATGAAAAACTGTTTTTT.